This TCR beta chain was found in a study of blood T cell repertoires in COVID-19. Study-level information: Acute-phase and convalescent COVID-19 samples originated in the United States, Italy and Spain. T cells, B-cell-depleted T cells, or PBMCs supplied cDNA or gDNA.

Original processing notes: Quantification of nucleated cells was approximated via reference gene primer amplification. Produced via immunoSEQ multiplex PCR; TCRdb's table is partial and in-frame only. That table gives V, J and clone size, and the DNA gave D and trimming. The sample has about 170,000 clones, 88% seen once. Germline V gene sequence: CDR1 SGHDT, CDR2 YYEEEE. The CDR3 extends over 18 amino acids. The trim removed 4 bases at V and 0 bases at J, leaving 12 bases unmatched. The clonotype comes from a man aged 50 to 60 who had recovered from COVID-19. The chain links TRBV5-6 to TRBJ2-3, with 9 bases aligning to TRBD1. The sample consisted of peripheral blood. CDR3 bases: TGTGCCAGCAGCCCGATGGACAGGGGACAAACTAGCACAGATACGCAGTATTTT. Its protein product is CASSPMDRGQTSTDTQYF. Combining the CDR3 with reference TRBV5-6 and TRBJ2-3 gives the whole variable domain DAGVTQSPTHLIKTRGQQVTLRCSPKSGHDTVSWYQQALGQGPQFIFQYYEEEERQRGNFPDRFSGHQFPNYSSELNVNALLLGDSALYLCASSPMDRGQTSTDTQYFGPGTRLTVL.